This TCR beta chain was recorded in a study of post-analysis software for immune sequencing data. Overall study context: The study covered relapsing-remitting, secondary progressive and progressive-relapsing courses of multiple sclerosis.

Study-wide points: Normalized Chao1 diversity was significantly lower in multiple sclerosis patients than in controls. TRBV segments more frequent in patients than in controls numbered roughly 5 and included TRBV5-6, TRBV5-1 and TRBV20-1.

Trimming took off 2 bases at V and 3 bases at J, with 11 bases between the two ends. The CDR3 length is 15 residues. The V gene's germline CDR1 is SNHLY and CDR2 FYNNEI. The TCR beta cDNA libraries contained unique molecular identifiers. TCRdb fed the PCR reads into MiXCR, producing one record per CDR3 protein. The data contain some 240,000 distinct CDR3 sequences, just over 35% of them seen just once; the ten biggest clones take up around 4.7%. Comment on this clonotype: Its antigen remains unknown.

The sequencing sample was made of blood. The chain combines TRBV2 with TRBJ1-5; possible D gene TRBD1, 6 bases. This TCR derives from a girl aged 10-17 years with multiple sclerosis. The CDR3 DNA sequence: TGTGCCAGCAGTGAACTCGGGGGACACAATCAGCCCCAGCATTTT. Translating gives CASSELGGHNQPQHF.